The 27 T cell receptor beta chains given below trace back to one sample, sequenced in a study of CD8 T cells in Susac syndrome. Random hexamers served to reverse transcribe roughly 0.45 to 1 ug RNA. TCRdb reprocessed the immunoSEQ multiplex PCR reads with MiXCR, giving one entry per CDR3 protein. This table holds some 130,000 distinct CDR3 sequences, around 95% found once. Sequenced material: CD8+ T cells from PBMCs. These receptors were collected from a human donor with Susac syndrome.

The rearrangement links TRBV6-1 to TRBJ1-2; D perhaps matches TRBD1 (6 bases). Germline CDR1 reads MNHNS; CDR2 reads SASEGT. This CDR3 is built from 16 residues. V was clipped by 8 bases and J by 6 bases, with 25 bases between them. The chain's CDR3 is CASEAGWGRVWDGYTF. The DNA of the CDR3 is TGTGCCAGCGAGGCAGGATGGGGGCGCGTTTGGGATGGCTACACCTTC.

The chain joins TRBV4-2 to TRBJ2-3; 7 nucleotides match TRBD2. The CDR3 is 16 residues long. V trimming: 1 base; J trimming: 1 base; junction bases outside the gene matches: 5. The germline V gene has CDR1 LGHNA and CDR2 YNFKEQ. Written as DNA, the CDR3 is TGTGCCAGCAGCCAAGGGCTAGCGGAAGGCACAGATACGCAGTATTTT. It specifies CASSQGLAEGTDTQYF.

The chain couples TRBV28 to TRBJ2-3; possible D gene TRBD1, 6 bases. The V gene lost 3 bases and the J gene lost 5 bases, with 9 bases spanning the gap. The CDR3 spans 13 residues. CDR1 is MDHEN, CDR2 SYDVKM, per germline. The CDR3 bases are TGTGCCAGCAGTTTTGGGGGCATAGATACGCAGTATTTT. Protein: CASSFGGIDTQYF.

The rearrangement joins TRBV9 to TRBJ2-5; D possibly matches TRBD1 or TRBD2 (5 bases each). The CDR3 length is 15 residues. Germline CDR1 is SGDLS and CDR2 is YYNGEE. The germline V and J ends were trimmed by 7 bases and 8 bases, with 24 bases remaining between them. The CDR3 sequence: CASDGGDPTVGTQYF. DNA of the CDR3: TGTGCCAGCGACGGTGGGGACCCGACGGTTGGAACCCAGTACTTC. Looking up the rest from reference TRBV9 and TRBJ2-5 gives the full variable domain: DSGVTQTPKHLITATGQRVTLRCSPRSGDLSVYWYQQSLDQGLQFLIQYYNGEERAKGNILERFSAQQFPDLHSELNLSSLELGDSALYFCASDGGDPTVGTQYFGPGTRLLVL.

The CDR3 is CASSVGGLSRNTIYF. In nucleotides, the CDR3 is TGTGCCAGCAGCGTAGGAGGGCTATCTAGAAACACCATATATTTT. The genes are TRBV9 and TRBJ1-3, with D hard to call. The CDR3 is 15 amino acids. V was cut by 0 bases and J by 5 bases, with 12 bases left in between. Germline loops: CDR1 SGDLS, CDR2 YYNGEE.

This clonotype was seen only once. CDR3 amino acids: CVEALGETQYF. DNA for the CDR3: TGCGTTGAGGCCCTCGGAGAGACCCAGTACTTC. The chain couples TRBV29-1 to TRBJ2-5; D ambiguous. The germline CDR1 and CDR2 sequences are SQVTM and ANQGSEA. The CDR3 covers 11 residues.

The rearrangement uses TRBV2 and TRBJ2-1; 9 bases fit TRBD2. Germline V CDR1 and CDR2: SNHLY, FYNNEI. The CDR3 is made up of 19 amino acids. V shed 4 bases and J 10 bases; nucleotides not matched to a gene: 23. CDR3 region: CASSGGRGVSGSPMEEQFF. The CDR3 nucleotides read TGTGCCAGCAGTGGGGGCCGGGGGGTTAGCGGGAGTCCCATGGAGGAGCAGTTCTTC.

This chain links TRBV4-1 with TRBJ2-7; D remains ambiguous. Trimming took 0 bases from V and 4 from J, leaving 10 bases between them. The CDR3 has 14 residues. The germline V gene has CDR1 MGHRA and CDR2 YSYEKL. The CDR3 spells CASSQDDRSYEQYF. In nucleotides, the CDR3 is TGCGCCAGCAGCCAAGATGACCGTAGTTACGAGCAGTACTTC.

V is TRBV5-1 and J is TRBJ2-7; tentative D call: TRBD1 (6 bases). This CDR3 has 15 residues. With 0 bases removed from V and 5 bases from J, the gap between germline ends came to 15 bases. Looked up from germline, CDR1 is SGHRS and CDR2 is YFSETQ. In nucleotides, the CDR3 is TGCGCCAGCAGCTTGGCCGAAAAGGGGGATCACGAGCAGTACTTC. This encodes CASSLAEKGDHEQYF.

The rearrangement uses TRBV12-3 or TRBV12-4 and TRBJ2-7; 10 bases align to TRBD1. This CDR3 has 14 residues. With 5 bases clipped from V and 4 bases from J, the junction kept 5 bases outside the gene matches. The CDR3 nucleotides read TGTGCCAGCAGTCAGACAGGGGGCGGATACGAGCAGTACTTC. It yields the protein CASSQTGGGYEQYF.

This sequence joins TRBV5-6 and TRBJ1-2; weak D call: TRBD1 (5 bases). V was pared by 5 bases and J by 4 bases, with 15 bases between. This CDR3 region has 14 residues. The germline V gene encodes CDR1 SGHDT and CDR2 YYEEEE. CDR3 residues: CASSIRTGLYGYTF. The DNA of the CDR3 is TGTGCCAGCAGTATCAGGACGGGACTCTATGGCTACACCTTC.

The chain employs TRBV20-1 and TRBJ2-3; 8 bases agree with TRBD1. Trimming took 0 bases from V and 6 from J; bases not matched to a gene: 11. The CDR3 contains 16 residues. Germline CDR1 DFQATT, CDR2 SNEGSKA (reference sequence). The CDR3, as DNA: TGCAGTGCTAGAGACGTGCCGGGACAGGACCTCGATACGCAGTATTTT. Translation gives CSARDVPGQDLDTQYF.

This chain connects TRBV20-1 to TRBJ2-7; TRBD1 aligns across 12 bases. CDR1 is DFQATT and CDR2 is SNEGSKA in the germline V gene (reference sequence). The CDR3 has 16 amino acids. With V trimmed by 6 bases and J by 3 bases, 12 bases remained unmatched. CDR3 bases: TGCAGTGCCCAGACCGTCGGGACAGGGGGCATCTACGAGCAGTACTTC. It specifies CSAQTVGTGGIYEQYF.

The CDR3 DNA is TGTGCCAGCAGCCCCGATATAGGGGTAGGCCAGCCCCAGCATTTT. Translation: CASSPDIGVGQPQHF. This rearrangement joins TRBV7-8 to TRBJ1-5, with D maybe TRBD1 (5 bases). The CDR3 contains 15 residues. Germline V gene lookup returns CDR1 SGHVS and CDR2 FQNEAQ. V lost 5 bases and J lost 7, with 18 bases in between.

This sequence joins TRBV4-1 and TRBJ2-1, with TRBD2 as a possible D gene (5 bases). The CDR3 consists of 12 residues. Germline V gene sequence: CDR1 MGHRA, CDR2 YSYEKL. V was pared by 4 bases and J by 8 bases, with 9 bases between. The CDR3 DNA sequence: TGCGCCAGCAGCCGAGAGGAGGATGAGCAGTTCTTC. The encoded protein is CASSREEDEQFF.

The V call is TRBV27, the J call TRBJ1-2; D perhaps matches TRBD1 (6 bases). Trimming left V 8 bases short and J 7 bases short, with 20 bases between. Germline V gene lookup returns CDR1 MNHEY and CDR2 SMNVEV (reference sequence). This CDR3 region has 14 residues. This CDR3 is CASGTLQGPAGYTF. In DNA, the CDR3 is TGTGCCAGCGGGACATTACAGGGTCCGGCTGGCTACACCTTC.

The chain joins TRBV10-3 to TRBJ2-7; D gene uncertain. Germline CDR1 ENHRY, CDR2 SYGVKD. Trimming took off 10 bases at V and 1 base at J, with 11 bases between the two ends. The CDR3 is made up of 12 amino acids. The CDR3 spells CATHAESYEQYF. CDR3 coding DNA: TGTGCCACCCACGCGGAATCCTACGAGCAGTACTTC.

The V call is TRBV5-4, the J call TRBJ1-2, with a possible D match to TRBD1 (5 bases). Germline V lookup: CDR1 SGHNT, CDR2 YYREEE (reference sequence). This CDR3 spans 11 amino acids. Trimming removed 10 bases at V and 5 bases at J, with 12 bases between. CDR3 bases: TGTGCCGCCTGGGACGGTTATGGCTACACCTTC. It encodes CAAWDGYGYTF.

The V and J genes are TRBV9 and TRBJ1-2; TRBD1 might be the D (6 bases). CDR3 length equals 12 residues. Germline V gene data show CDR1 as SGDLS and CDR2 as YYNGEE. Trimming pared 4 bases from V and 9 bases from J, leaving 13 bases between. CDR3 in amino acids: CASSPNRDRYTF. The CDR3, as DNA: TGTGCCAGCAGCCCCAACAGGGATCGCTACACCTTC.

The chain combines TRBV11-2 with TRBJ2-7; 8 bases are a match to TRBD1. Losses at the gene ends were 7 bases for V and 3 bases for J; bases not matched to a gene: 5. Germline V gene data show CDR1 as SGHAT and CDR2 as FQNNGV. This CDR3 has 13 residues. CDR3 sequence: CASTGQGNYEQYF. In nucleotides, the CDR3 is TGTGCCAGCACTGGACAGGGAAACTACGAGCAGTACTTC.

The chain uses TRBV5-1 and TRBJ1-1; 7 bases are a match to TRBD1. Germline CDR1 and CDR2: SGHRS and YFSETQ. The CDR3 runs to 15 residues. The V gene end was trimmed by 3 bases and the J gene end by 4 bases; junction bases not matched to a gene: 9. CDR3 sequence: CASSSRQGRGTEAFF. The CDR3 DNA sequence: TGCGCCAGCAGCTCCCGACAGGGAAGGGGCACTGAAGCTTTCTTT.

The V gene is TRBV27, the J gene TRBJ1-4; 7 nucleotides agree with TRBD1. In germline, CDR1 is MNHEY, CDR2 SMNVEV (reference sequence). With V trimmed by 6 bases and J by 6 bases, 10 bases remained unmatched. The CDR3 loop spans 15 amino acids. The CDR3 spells CASRLRDSQYEKLFF. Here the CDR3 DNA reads TGTGCCAGCAGGCTCCGGGACAGCCAGTATGAAAAACTGTTTTTT. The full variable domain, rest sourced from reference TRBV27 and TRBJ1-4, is EAQVTQNPRYLITVTGKKLTVTCSQNMNHEYMSWYRQDPGLGLRQIYYSMNVEVTDKGDVPEGYKVSRKEKRNFPLILESPSPNQTSLYFCASRLRDSQYEKLFFGSGTQLSVL.

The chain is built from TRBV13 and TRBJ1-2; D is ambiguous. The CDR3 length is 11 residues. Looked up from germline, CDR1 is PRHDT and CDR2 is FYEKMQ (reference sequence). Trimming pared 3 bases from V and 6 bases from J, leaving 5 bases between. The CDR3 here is CASSFINGYTF. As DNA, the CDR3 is TGTGCCAGCAGCTTTATCAATGGCTACACCTTC.

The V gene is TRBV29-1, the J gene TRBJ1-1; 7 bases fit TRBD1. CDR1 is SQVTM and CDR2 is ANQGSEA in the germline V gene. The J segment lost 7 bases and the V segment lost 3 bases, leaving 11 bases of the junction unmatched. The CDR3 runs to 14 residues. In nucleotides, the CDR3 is TGCAGCGTTGATCCTAGGGTTCGGGACAGTGAAGCTTTCTTT. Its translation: CSVDPRVRDSEAFF.

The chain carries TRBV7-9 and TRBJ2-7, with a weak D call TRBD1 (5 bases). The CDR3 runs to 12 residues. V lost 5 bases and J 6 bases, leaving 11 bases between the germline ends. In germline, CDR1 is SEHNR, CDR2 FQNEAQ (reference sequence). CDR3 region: CASSPLGAEQYF. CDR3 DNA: TGTGCCAGCAGCCCCCTAGGGGCCGAGCAGTACTTC.

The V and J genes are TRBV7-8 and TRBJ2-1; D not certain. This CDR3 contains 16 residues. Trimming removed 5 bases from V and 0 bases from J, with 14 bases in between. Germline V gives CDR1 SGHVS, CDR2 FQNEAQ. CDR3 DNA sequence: TGTGCCAGCAGCCATTTCAGGTTGAGCTCCTACAATGAGCAGTTCTTC. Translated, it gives CASSHFRLSSYNEQFF. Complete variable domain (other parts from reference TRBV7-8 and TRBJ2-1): GAGVSQSPRYKVAKRGQDVALRCDPISGHVSLFWYQQALGQGPEFLTYFQNEAQLDKSGLPSDRFFAERPEGSVSTLKIQRTQQEDSAVYLCASSHFRLSSYNEQFFGPGTRLTVL.

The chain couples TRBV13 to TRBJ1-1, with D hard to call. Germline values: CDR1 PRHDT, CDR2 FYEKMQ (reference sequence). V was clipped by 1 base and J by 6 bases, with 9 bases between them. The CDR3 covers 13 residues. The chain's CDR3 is CASSLAMSAEAFF. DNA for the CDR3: TGTGCCAGCAGCTTAGCAATGAGCGCTGAAGCTTTCTTT.